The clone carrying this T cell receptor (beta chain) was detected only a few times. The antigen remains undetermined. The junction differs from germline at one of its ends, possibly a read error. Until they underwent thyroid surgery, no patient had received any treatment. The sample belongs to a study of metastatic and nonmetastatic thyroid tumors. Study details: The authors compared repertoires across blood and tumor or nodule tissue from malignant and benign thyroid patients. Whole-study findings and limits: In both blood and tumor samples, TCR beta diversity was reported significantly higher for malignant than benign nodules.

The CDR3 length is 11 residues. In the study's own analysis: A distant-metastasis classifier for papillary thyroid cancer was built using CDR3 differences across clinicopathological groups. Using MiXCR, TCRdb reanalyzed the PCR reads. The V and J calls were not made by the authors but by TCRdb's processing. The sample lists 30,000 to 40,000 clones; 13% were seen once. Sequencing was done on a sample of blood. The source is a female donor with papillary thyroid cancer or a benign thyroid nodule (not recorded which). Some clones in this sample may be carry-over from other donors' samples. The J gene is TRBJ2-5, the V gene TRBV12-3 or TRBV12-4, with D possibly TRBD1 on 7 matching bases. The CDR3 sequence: CARQGGENQYF. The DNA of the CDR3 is TGTGCCAGGCAGGGGGGAGAGAACCAGTACTTC.